The source of this T cell receptor (beta chain) is a study of OX40 agonist ivuxolimab in advanced cancers. Across the study: 30% to 40% of patients had received prior checkpoint inhibitor therapy. Partial responses were achieved by three patients, one with hepatocellular carcinoma and two with cutaneous melanoma. Study findings and constraints: CD8+ T cells (on average) carried more expanded clones than CD4+ T cells.

The CDR3 spans 15 residues. Germline V lookup: CDR1 LNHDA, CDR2 SQIVND (reference sequence). Trimming removed 5 bases from V and 3 bases from J; junction bases left unmatched: 7. Blood draws occurred at baseline, cycle 4 day 1, and cycle 7 day 1. Assay used: immunoSEQ multiplex PCR; TCRdb lists only in-frame clones, some missing. The sample yields nearly 110,000 clones, more than 85% seen once. To note about this clone: The antigen is not known.

The chain has TRBV19 and TRBJ2-3; 8 nucleotides match TRBD2. The origin of this receptor is an adult with an advanced solid tumor such as melanoma, head and neck, liver or kidney cancer. Sequences were derived from CD4+ or CD8+ T cells sorted from blood, sampled in a trial of the OX40 agonist ivuxolimab. The CDR3 here is CASSPRTSLTDTQYF. The CDR3, as DNA: TGTGCCAGTAGTCCCCGGACTAGCTTGACAGATACGCAGTATTTT. Using reference TRBV19 and TRBJ2-3 for the parts outside the CDR3, the full variable domain is DGGITQSPKYLFRKEGQNVTLSCEQNLNHDAMYWYRQDPGQGLRLIYYSQIVNDFQKGDIAEGYSVSREKKESFPLTVTSAQKNPTAFYLCASSPRTSLTDTQYFGPGTRLTVL.